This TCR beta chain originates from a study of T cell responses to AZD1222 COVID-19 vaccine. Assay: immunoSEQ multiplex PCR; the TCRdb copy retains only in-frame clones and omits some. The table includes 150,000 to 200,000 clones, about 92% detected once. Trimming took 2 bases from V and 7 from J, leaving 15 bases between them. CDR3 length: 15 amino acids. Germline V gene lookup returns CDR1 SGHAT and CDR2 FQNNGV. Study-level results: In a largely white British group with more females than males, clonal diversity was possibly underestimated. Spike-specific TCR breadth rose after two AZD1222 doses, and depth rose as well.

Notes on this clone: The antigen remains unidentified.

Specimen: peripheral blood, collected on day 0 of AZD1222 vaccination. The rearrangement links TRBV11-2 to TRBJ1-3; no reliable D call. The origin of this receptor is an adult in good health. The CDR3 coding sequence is TGTGCCAGCAGCTTAACCCGCGGATGGGCGAACACCATATATTTT. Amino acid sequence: CASSLTRGWANTIYF.